This section outlines one T cell receptor (beta chain) sequence together with its context. Its matching antigen is unknown. This specimen comes from a study of T cell responses to AZD1222 COVID-19 vaccine. The study, taken as a whole, reports: Baseline testing showed seropositivity in only six AZD1222 recipients. Spike-specific TCRs gained breadth and depth after people received two AZD1222 doses. Mapped onto spike, vaccine-associated CD4 TCRs spanned it and were dominant at 160-218 and 743-854.

The CDR3 has 15 residues. Looked up from germline, CDR1 is LGHNA and CDR2 is YSLEER. V was pared by 0 bases and J by 8 bases, with 3 bases of the junction left unmatched. Assay used: immunoSEQ multiplex PCR; TCRdb lists only in-frame clones, some missing. The table includes roughly 200,000 clones, 85% to 95% detected once. This sequence originates from an adult who received the MenACWY meningococcal vaccine as a control. The chain employs TRBV4-3 and TRBJ2-4, with TRBD1 identical over 11 bases. The sample consisted of peripheral blood, taken 28 days after the second dose of the MenACWY control vaccine. The CDR3 here is CASSQEDRGPYIQYF. The DNA for the CDR3 is TGCGCCAGCAGCCAAGAGGACAGGGGGCCCTACATTCAGTACTTC.